This TCR beta chain is from a study of cytomegalovirus exposure and HLA in healthy donors. Primers included in the PCR were 60 Vbeta and 13 Jbeta primers. Repertoires were generated with immunoSEQ multiplex PCR, while TCRdb's copy carries only in-frame clones and drops some. This repertoire shows 150,000 to 170,000 clones, around 74% found once; its top ten account for over 2.5%. The ends were cut back, 0 bases at V and 8 bases at J, with 10 bases in the middle. This CDR3 is built from 14 residues. Germline CDR1 is MNHEY and CDR2 is SVGAGI. About this clone: Its cognate antigen is unknown.

Broader study findings: V- and J-gene trimming in TCR beta was tied to a missense DCLRE1C variant by an analysis performed later. Later, an analysis found that common viral pathogens appeared to be linked with several of the most significant clusters.

Source material: PBMCs. This chain uses TRBV6-5 with TRBJ1-4; the D gene is possibly TRBD1 (5 bases). The clonotype comes from a man aged 18 to 30 in good health and CMV-seronegative. CDR3 bases: TGTGCCAGCAGTTACTCGGAGGGGATCGAAAAACTGTTTTTT. Translation gives CASSYSEGIEKLFF.